This is a list of T cell receptor beta chains from one sample in a study of blood T cell repertoires in COVID-19. Clones were read by immunoSEQ multiplex PCR, and TCRdb kept only the in-frame ones, dropping some. Of about 59,000 clones in the sample, roughly 80% were seen once. The sample comprised peripheral blood. The receptor set was obtained from a human donor in a cohort sampled during active COVID-19. Both conserved end residues are part of each CDR3. The order of the fields is CDR3 protein, CDR3 DNA, J gene, clone size, V gene, D gene. A D gene is named only where the DNA matches it firmly. Some rows mark clone size as missing; the rest say once, few, many or name a class of expanded clone.

CDR3: CASNPGGGSGQPQHF
DNA: TGTGCCAGTAATCCGGGTGGGGGCTCCGGGCAGCCCCAGCATTTT
J: TRBJ1-5
size: few
V: TRBV6-5
D: -

CDR3: CASSGTGVNTGELFF
DNA: TGTGCCAGCAGCGGGACAGGCGTGAACACCGGGGAGCTGTTTTTT
J: TRBJ2-2
size: -
V: TRBV7-2
D: TRBD1

CDR3: CASSRGLADALSGANVLTF
DNA: TGCGCCAGCAGCCGGGGACTAGCGGATGCCCTCTCTGGGGCCAACGTCCTGACTTTC
J: TRBJ2-6
size: -
V: TRBV4-3
D: TRBD2

CDR3: CASSQSSGVLEAFF
DNA: TGTGCCAGCAGCCAATCGAGCGGAGTCCTGGAAGCTTTCTTT
J: TRBJ1-1
size: -
V: TRBV3-1/TRBV3-2
D: -

CDR3: CASSLAYGELFF
DNA: TGCGCCAGCAGCTTGGCCTACGGGGAGCTGTTTTTT
J: TRBJ2-2
size: -
V: TRBV5-1
D: -

CDR3: CASSRTGHRFEQYF
DNA: TGTGCCAGTAGTAGGACAGGGCATCGGTTCGAGCAGTACTTC
J: TRBJ2-7
size: few
V: TRBV19
D: TRBD1

CDR3: CASSWPLAGGSTDTQYF
DNA: TGCGCCAGCAGCTGGCCCCTAGCGGGAGGGAGCACAGATACGCAGTATTTT
J: TRBJ2-3
size: -
V: TRBV5-1
D: TRBD2

CDR3: CASSRLAGGTGELFF
DNA: TGTGCCAGCAGTCGACTAGCGGGAGGCACCGGGGAGCTGTTTTTT
J: TRBJ2-2
size: -
V: TRBV6-5
D: TRBD2

CDR3: CASSLRQGNEQFF
DNA: TGTGCCAGCAGTTTACGTCAGGGGAATGAGCAGTTCTTC
J: TRBJ2-1
size: -
V: TRBV12-3/TRBV12-4
D: -

CDR3: CASSGRGGYLQETQYF
DNA: TGTGCCAGCAGCGGGAGAGGAGGTTATCTACAAGAGACCCAGTACTTC
J: TRBJ2-5
size: -
V: TRBV25-1
D: -

CDR3: CASSLGSVSYEQYF
DNA: TGTGCCAGCAGCTTAGGGAGCGTTTCCTACGAGCAGTACTTC
J: TRBJ2-7
size: -
V: TRBV7-2
D: -

CDR3: CASSSPAGGLKGEQFF
DNA: TGTGCCAGCAGCTCCCCGGCGGGAGGGCTCAAGGGTGAGCAGTTCTTC
J: TRBJ2-1
size: -
V: TRBV9
D: TRBD2

CDR3: CASSENEGQGRQTQYF
DNA: TGTGCCAGCAGCGAAAATGAAGGACAGGGGAGGCAGACCCAGTACTTC
J: TRBJ2-5
size: -
V: TRBV28
D: TRBD1

CDR3: CASTQPLGGGTEAFF
DNA: TGTGCCAGCACCCAACCACTGGGGGGAGGGACTGAAGCTTTCTTT
J: TRBJ1-1
size: -
V: TRBV28
D: -

CDR3: CASSFRLASYNEQFF
DNA: TGTGCCAGCAGCTTTCGACTAGCGTCCTACAATGAGCAGTTCTTC
J: TRBJ2-1
size: -
V: TRBV9
D: TRBD2

CDR3: CASSRDRVTEAFF
DNA: TGTGCCAGCAGCCGGGACAGGGTCACTGAAGCTTTCTTT
J: TRBJ1-1
size: medium-sized
V: TRBV28
D: TRBD1

CDR3: CASSYEAITDTQYF
DNA: TGTGCCAGCAGTTACGAGGCCATCACAGATACGCAGTATTTT
J: TRBJ2-3
size: -
V: TRBV6-5
D: -

CDR3: CSANRGRNEKLFF
DNA: TGCAGCGCGAACAGGGGAAGGAATGAAAAACTGTTTTTT
J: TRBJ1-4
size: -
V: TRBV29-1
D: TRBD1

CDR3: CASLDGQGPSGANVLTF
DNA: TGTGCCAGCTTGGACGGGCAGGGCCCCTCTGGGGCCAACGTCCTGACTTTC
J: TRBJ2-6
size: -
V: TRBV19
D: -

CDR3: CASSSTGSNQPQHF
DNA: TGTGCCAGCAGTTCGACAGGGAGCAATCAGCCCCAGCATTTT
J: TRBJ1-5
size: -
V: TRBV28
D: TRBD1

CDR3: CASSPWTGDPHTLSYEQYF
DNA: TGTGCCAGCTCACCCTGGACAGGGGACCCTCACACCCTCTCCTACGAGCAGTACTTC
J: TRBJ2-7
size: -
V: TRBV18
D: TRBD1

CDR3: CASRGPNRGYGYTF
DNA: TGTGCCAGCAGGGGCCCCAACAGGGGCTATGGCTACACCTTC
J: TRBJ1-2
size: -
V: TRBV6-5
D: TRBD1

CDR3: CATSDFGQITDTQYF
DNA: TGTGCCACCAGTGATTTTGGACAGATCACAGATACGCAGTATTTT
J: TRBJ2-3
size: -
V: TRBV24-1
D: -

CDR3: CASSPGDSTNYGYTF
DNA: TGTGCCAGCTCACCTGGGGACAGCACTAACTATGGCTACACCTTC
J: TRBJ1-2
size: -
V: TRBV18
D: TRBD1

CDR3: CASKEAGVSYEQFF
DNA: TGTGCCAGCAAAGAGGCGGGAGTCTCCTACGAGCAGTTCTTC
J: TRBJ2-1
size: -
V: TRBV6-5
D: TRBD2

CDR3: CASSQDSSVTYNEQFF
DNA: TGCGCCAGCAGCCAAGACTCTAGCGTTACCTACAATGAGCAGTTCTTC
J: TRBJ2-1
size: -
V: TRBV4-3
D: -

CDR3: CASSLLKAGGSTDTQYF
DNA: TGCGCCAGCAGTTTGTTAAAAGCGGGAGGGTCCACAGATACGCAGTATTTT
J: TRBJ2-3
size: -
V: TRBV5-1
D: TRBD2

CDR3: CAFIGRGRTEAFF
DNA: TGTGCCTTTATAGGGAGGGGAAGGACTGAAGCTTTCTTT
J: TRBJ1-1
size: -
V: TRBV30
D: -

CDR3: CAISDSGTGAVGQETQYF
DNA: TGTGCCATCAGTGATTCCGGGACAGGGGCGGTAGGGCAAGAGACCCAGTACTTC
J: TRBJ2-5
size: -
V: TRBV10-3
D: TRBD1

CDR3: CASSPRDRDSAEAFF
DNA: TGTGCCAGCAGCCCGCGGGACAGGGATTCCGCTGAAGCTTTCTTT
J: TRBJ1-1
size: -
V: TRBV3-1/TRBV3-2
D: TRBD1

CDR3: CASSYPSGIGELFF
DNA: TGTGCCAGCAGTTACCCTAGCGGGATAGGGGAGCTGTTTTTT
J: TRBJ2-2
size: -
V: TRBV28
D: TRBD2

CDR3: CASSLRSGLPYNEQFF
DNA: TGTGCCAGCAGCTTACGAAGCGGCTTACCCTACAATGAGCAGTTCTTC
J: TRBJ2-1
size: -
V: TRBV7-9
D: -

CDR3: CASSDRLAGYNEQFF
DNA: TGTGCCAGCAGCGATAGACTAGCGGGCTACAATGAGCAGTTCTTC
J: TRBJ2-1
size: many
V: TRBV27
D: TRBD2

CDR3: CASRLTRNSNQPQHF
DNA: TGTGCCAGCAGATTGACAAGGAATAGCAATCAGCCCCAGCATTTT
J: TRBJ1-5
size: -
V: TRBV2
D: -

CDR3: CSVTPSNTEAFF
DNA: TGCAGCGTGACTCCCTCTAACACTGAAGCTTTCTTT
J: TRBJ1-1
size: -
V: TRBV29-1
D: -

CDR3: CATDVGTSAYEQYF
DNA: TGTGCCACTGATGTGGGGACTAGCGCATACGAGCAGTACTTC
J: TRBJ2-7
size: -
V: TRBV6-5
D: TRBD2

CDR3: CAWSGGQGEYEQYF
DNA: TGTGCCTGGAGTGGGGGACAGGGGGAATACGAGCAGTACTTC
J: TRBJ2-7
size: -
V: TRBV30
D: TRBD1

CDR3: CATSVLAGAEQYF
DNA: TGTGCCACCAGTGTCCTAGCGGGAGCCGAGCAGTACTTC
J: TRBJ2-7
size: -
V: TRBV24-1
D: TRBD2

CDR3: CASSKPTGGSYGELFF
DNA: TGTGCCAGCAGCAAACCGACAGGGGGCTCCTACGGGGAGCTGTTTTTT
J: TRBJ2-2
size: -
V: TRBV7-6
D: TRBD1

CDR3: CASSSYPRVSYEQYF
DNA: TGTGCCAGCAGCTCTTACCCACGGGTTTCCTACGAGCAGTACTTC
J: TRBJ2-7
size: -
V: TRBV7-2
D: -

CDR3: CASTLLWAGGRANEQFF
DNA: TGTGCCAGCACCCTCTTGTGGGCGGGAGGTCGGGCCAATGAGCAGTTCTTC
J: TRBJ2-1
size: -
V: TRBV27
D: TRBD2

CDR3: CASSHEQGTEAFF
DNA: TGCGCCAGCAGCCATGAACAGGGCACTGAAGCTTTCTTT
J: TRBJ1-1
size: -
V: TRBV4-3
D: -

CDR3: CASSPGQANIYEQYF
DNA: TGTGCCAGCTCACCGGGACAGGCTAATATCTACGAGCAGTACTTC
J: TRBJ2-7
size: -
V: TRBV18
D: TRBD1

CDR3: CASSQVPGGGDEKLFF
DNA: TGTGCCAGCAGCCAAGTTCCGGGAGGAGGGGATGAAAAACTGTTTTTT
J: TRBJ1-4
size: few
V: TRBV4-2
D: -

CDR3: CASRFKGEETQYF
DNA: TGTGCCAGCAGGTTCAAGGGGGAGGAGACCCAGTACTTC
J: TRBJ2-5
size: -
V: TRBV7-9
D: -

CDR3: CASSVRGDSYNEQFF
DNA: TGTGCCAGCAGCGTAAGGGGGGACAGTTACAATGAGCAGTTCTTC
J: TRBJ2-1
size: -
V: TRBV9
D: -

CDR3: CATSRFNRNTGELFF
DNA: TGTGCCACCAGTCGATTTAATAGGAACACCGGGGAGCTGTTTTTT
J: TRBJ2-2
size: -
V: TRBV24-1
D: -

CDR3: CASSPSMYGEAFF
DNA: TGTGCCAGCAGCCCAAGCATGTATGGTGAAGCTTTCTTT
J: TRBJ1-1
size: -
V: TRBV11-2
D: -

CDR3: CASSLRAGGPGLYAEQYF
DNA: TGTGCCAGCAGCTTAAGGGCGGGAGGGCCTGGTTTGTACGCCGAGCAGTACTTC
J: TRBJ2-7
size: few
V: TRBV7-8
D: TRBD2